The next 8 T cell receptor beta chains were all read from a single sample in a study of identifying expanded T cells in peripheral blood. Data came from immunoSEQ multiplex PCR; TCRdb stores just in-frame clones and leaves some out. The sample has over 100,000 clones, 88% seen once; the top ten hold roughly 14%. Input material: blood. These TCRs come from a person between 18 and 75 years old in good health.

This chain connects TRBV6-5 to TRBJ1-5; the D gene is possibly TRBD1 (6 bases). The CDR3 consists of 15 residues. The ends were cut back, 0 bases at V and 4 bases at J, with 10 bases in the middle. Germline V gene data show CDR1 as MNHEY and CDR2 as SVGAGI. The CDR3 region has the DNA TGTGCCAGCAGTTACTCCCGGACAGATAATCAGCCCCAGCATTTT. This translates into CASSYSRTDNQPQHF.

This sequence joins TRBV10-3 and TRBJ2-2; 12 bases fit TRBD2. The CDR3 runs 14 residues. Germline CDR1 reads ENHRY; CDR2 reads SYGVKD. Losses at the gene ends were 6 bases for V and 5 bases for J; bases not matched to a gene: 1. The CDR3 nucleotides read TGTGCCATCAGGACTAGCGGGAGTACCGGGGAGCTGTTTTTT. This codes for CAIRTSGSTGELFF.

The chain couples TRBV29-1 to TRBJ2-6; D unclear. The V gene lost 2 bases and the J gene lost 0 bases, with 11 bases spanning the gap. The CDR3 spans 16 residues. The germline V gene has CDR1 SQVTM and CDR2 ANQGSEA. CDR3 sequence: CSVESRRRSGANVLTF. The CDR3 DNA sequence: TGCAGCGTTGAAAGTCGACGTCGCTCTGGGGCCAACGTCCTGACTTTC. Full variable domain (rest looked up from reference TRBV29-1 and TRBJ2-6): SAVISQKPSRDICQRGTSLTIQCQVDSQVTMMFWYRQQPGQSLTLIATANQGSEATYESGFVIDKFPISRPNLTFSTLTVSNMSPEDSSIYLCSVESRRRSGANVLTFGAGSRLTVL.

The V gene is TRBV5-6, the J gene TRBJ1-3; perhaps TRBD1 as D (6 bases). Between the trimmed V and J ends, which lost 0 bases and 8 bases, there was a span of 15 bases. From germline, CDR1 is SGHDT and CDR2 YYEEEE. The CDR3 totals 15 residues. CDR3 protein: CASSLVSGGRDTIYF. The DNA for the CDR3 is TGTGCCAGCAGCTTGGTATCCGGGGGCCGGGACACCATATATTTT.

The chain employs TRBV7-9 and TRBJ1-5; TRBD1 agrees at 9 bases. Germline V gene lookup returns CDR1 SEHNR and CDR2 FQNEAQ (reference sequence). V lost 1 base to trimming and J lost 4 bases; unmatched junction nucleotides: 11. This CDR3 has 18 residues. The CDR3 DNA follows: TGTGCCAGCAGCTTAGGTGGGGGCGGACAGGGGAATAATCAGCCCCAGCATTTT. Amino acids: CASSLGGGGQGNNQPQHF.

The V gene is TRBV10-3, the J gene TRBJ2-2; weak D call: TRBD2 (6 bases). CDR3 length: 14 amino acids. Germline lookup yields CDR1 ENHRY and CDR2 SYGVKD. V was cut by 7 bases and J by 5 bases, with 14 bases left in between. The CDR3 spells CAIKAERETGELFF. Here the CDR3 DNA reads TGTGCCATCAAAGCCGAACGGGAGACCGGGGAGCTGTTTTTT.

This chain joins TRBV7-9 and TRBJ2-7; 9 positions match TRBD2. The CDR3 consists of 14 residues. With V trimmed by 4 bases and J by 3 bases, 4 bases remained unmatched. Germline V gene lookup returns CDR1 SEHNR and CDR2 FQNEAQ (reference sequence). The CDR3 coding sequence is TGTGCCAGCAGCTCTACGACTAGCGGCTACGAGCAGTACTTC. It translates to CASSSTTSGYEQYF.

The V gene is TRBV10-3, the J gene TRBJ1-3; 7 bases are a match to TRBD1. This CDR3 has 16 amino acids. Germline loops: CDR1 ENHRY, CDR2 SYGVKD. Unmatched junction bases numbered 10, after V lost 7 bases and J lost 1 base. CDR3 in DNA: TGTGCCATCAATGGAAAGGACAGGTCTTCTGGAAACACCATATATTTT. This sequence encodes CAINGKDRSSGNTIYF.